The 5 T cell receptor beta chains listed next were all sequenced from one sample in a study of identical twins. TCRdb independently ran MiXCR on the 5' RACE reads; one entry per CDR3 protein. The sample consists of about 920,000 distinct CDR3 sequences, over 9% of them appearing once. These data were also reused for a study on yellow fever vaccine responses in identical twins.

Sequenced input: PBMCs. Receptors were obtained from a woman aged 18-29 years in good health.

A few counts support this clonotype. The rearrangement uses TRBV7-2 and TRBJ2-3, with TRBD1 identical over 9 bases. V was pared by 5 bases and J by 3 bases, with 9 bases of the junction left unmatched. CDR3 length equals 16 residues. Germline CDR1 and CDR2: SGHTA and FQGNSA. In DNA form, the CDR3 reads TGTGCCAGCAGCCCTAGGGGGACAGGGTCGACAGATACGCAGTATTTT. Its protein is CASSPRGTGSTDTQYF.

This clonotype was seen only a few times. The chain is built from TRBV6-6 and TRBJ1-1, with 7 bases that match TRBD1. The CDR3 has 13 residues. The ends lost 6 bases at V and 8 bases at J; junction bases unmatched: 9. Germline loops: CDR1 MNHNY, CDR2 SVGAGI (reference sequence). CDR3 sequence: CASRNTGVKEAFF. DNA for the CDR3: TGTGCCAGCAGAAATACAGGGGTAAAGGAAGCTTTCTTT.

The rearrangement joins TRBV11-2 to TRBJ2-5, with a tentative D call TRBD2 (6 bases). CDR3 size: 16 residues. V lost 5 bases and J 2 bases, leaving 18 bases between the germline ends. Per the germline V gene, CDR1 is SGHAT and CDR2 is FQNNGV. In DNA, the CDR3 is TGTGCCAGCAGCCCCTACAGTGGGCGGGAACAAGAGACCCAGTACTTC. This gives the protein CASSPYSGREQETQYF.

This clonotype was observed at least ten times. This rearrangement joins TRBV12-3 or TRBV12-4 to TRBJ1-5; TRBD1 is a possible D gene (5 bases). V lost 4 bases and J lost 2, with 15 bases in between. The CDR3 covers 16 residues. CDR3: CASSSGGQGGNQPQHF. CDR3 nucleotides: TGTGCCAGCAGTTCGGGAGGGCAGGGTGGCAATCAGCCCCAGCATTTT.

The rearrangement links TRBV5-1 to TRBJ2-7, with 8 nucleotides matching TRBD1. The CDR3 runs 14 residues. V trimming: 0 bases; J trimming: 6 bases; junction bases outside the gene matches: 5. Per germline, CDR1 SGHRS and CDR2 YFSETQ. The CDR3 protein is CASSLDPGGSEQYF. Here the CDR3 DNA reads TGCGCCAGCAGCTTGGATCCAGGGGGCAGCGAGCAGTACTTC.